The subject of this entry is one TCR beta chain. Only in-frame clones appear in the TCRdb table, and some are missing; sequencing was by immunoSEQ multiplex PCR. The repertoire holds about 48,000 clones, with around 94% as singletons. This sample is part of a study of T cell changes during pregnancy in multiple sclerosis. The length of the CDR3 is 15 residues. With 6 bases clipped from V and 8 bases from J, the junction kept 14 bases outside the gene matches. From germline, CDR1 is MNHEY and CDR2 SVGAGI. Material: CD4+ T cells from peripheral blood mononuclear cells, obtained in the first trimester of pregnancy. The chain uses TRBV6-5 and TRBJ2-3; 7 nucleotides line up with TRBD1. This TCR was sampled from a female donor with multiple sclerosis, enrolled in a pregnancy study. CDR3 in amino acids: CASRRDSQRSGTQYF. In DNA, the CDR3 is TGTGCCAGCAGACGGGACAGCCAAAGGAGCGGTACGCAGTATTTT.